This is a list of T cell receptor beta chains from one sample in a study of T cell repertoires in cytomegalovirus infection. A single record per CDR3 protein comes from TCRdb applying MiXCR to the reads. The table shows some 700,000 distinct CDR3 sequences, with roughly a third occurring only once. These receptors are not linked to any known antigen. The sample consisted of cultured PBMCs, taken from culture after CMV antigen stimulation. Source of these receptors: a human donor in good health (CMV status not recorded). Some clones in this sample may be carry-over from other donors' samples. Both conserved end residues are part of each CDR3. Each record gives: J gene, D gene, clone size, V gene, CDR3 length, CDR3 DNA, CDR3 protein. A D gene is named only where the DNA matches it firmly. Rows give clone size only sometimes, using once, few, many, or a class for an expanded clone.

j_call: TRBJ2-5; d_call: TRBD1; clone_size: NA; v_call: TRBV7-9; cdr3_length: 15; cdr3_nt: TGTGCCAGCAGCCGACGACAGGGCTCAGAAGAGACCCAGTACTTC; cdr3_aa: CASSRRQGSEETQYF
j_call: TRBJ2-7; d_call: TRBD1; clone_size: NA; v_call: TRBV4-1; cdr3_length: 11; cdr3_nt: TGCGCCGCCGGGACAGGGCGCGAGCAGTACTTC; cdr3_aa: CAAGTGREQYF
j_call: TRBJ2-7; d_call: TRBD2; clone_size: many; v_call: TRBV4-1; cdr3_length: 15; cdr3_nt: TGCGCCAGCAGCCCTCGCGGACTAGCGACGGACGAGCAGTACTTC; cdr3_aa: CASSPRGLATDEQYF
j_call: TRBJ2-1; d_call: NA; clone_size: NA; v_call: TRBV7-2; cdr3_length: 14; cdr3_nt: TGTGCCAGCAGCTTAGCGTCAGGGAACAATGAGCAGTTCTTC; cdr3_aa: CASSLASGNNEQFF
j_call: TRBJ1-2; d_call: TRBD1; clone_size: few; v_call: TRBV12-3/TRBV12-4; cdr3_length: 13; cdr3_nt: TGTGCCAGCAGTTTAGGGGACAGCCGTGGCTACACCTTC; cdr3_aa: CASSLGDSRGYTF
j_call: TRBJ2-3; d_call: NA; clone_size: many; v_call: TRBV7-2; cdr3_length: 14; cdr3_nt: TGTGCCAGCAAGGTGCGGGGAAGCACAGATACGCAGTATTTT; cdr3_aa: CASKVRGSTDTQYF
j_call: TRBJ1-2; d_call: NA; clone_size: NA; v_call: TRBV7-9; cdr3_length: 13; cdr3_nt: TGTGCCAGCTTCCCAAAGTGGGGCTATGGCTACACCTTC; cdr3_aa: CASFPKWGYGYTF
j_call: TRBJ1-2; d_call: NA; clone_size: few; v_call: TRBV7-9; cdr3_length: 12; cdr3_nt: TGTGCCAGCAGCCTGGGAAATCGGGGCTACACCTTC; cdr3_aa: CASSLGNRGYTF
j_call: TRBJ1-1; d_call: NA; clone_size: few; v_call: TRBV20-1; cdr3_length: 11; cdr3_nt: TGCAGTGCTAGAGATTTGAGAGGGGCTTTCTTT; cdr3_aa: CSARDLRGAFF
j_call: TRBJ2-3; d_call: TRBD1; clone_size: NA; v_call: TRBV7-9; cdr3_length: 19; cdr3_nt: TGTGCCAGCAGCCCCCCGCGGAGGTGGCAGGGGGCGCCCACAGATACGCAGTATTTT; cdr3_aa: CASSPPRRWQGAPTDTQYF
j_call: TRBJ1-6; d_call: NA; clone_size: NA; v_call: TRBV6-5; cdr3_length: 13; cdr3_nt: TGTGCCAGCAACCGCGTGATTAATTCACCCCTCCACTTT; cdr3_aa: CASNRVINSPLHF
j_call: TRBJ1-2; d_call: NA; clone_size: few; v_call: TRBV19; cdr3_length: 11; cdr3_nt: TGTGCCAGTAGTATGAGGGATGGCTACACCTTC; cdr3_aa: CASSMRDGYTF
j_call: TRBJ2-3; d_call: NA; clone_size: NA; v_call: TRBV5-1; cdr3_length: 18; cdr3_nt: TGCGCCAGCAGCTACGGCCTAGGTTCGCGGGCTAGCACAGATACGCAGTATTTT; cdr3_aa: CASSYGLGSRASTDTQYF
j_call: TRBJ1-1; d_call: NA; clone_size: few; v_call: TRBV7-9; cdr3_length: 14; cdr3_nt: TGTGCCAGCACGTCTCTGGAGATACCCCCTGAAGCTTTCTTT; cdr3_aa: CASTSLEIPPEAFF
j_call: TRBJ2-7; d_call: TRBD2; clone_size: NA; v_call: TRBV12-3/TRBV12-4; cdr3_length: 14; cdr3_nt: TGTGCCAGCAGTTGGAGTAGCGGGAGTTACGAGCAGTACTTC; cdr3_aa: CASSWSSGSYEQYF
j_call: TRBJ1-6; d_call: NA; clone_size: few; v_call: TRBV12-3/TRBV12-4; cdr3_length: 14; cdr3_nt: TGTGCCAGCAGCTCTGGTTTCCGGGATTCACCCCTCCACTTT; cdr3_aa: CASSSGFRDSPLHF
j_call: TRBJ2-1; d_call: NA; clone_size: NA; v_call: TRBV5-6; cdr3_length: 15; cdr3_nt: TGTGCCAGCAGCTTGGCGGGCAGTTGGAAGAATGAGCAGTTCTTC; cdr3_aa: CASSLAGSWKNEQFF
j_call: TRBJ2-1; d_call: TRBD2; clone_size: many; v_call: TRBV7-2; cdr3_length: 15; cdr3_nt: TGTGCCAGCAGCTATAGCGGGGGGGCGGGTAATGAGCAGTTCTTC; cdr3_aa: CASSYSGGAGNEQFF
j_call: TRBJ2-3; d_call: TRBD2; clone_size: many; v_call: TRBV7-8; cdr3_length: 19; cdr3_nt: TGTGCCAGCAGCTCCACCGACGGGCTAGCGGGAGGGGGGCGAGATACGCAGTATTTT; cdr3_aa: CASSSTDGLAGGGRDTQYF
j_call: TRBJ1-1; d_call: NA; clone_size: NA; v_call: TRBV12-3/TRBV12-4; cdr3_length: 11; cdr3_nt: TGTGCCAGCAGTTTAGAGCGTGAAGCTTTCTTT; cdr3_aa: CASSLEREAFF
j_call: TRBJ2-7; d_call: TRBD1; clone_size: few; v_call: TRBV28; cdr3_length: 16; cdr3_nt: TGTGCCAGCAGTTTAGGGGACAGGGGACAGGTGGACGAGCAGTACTTC; cdr3_aa: CASSLGDRGQVDEQYF
j_call: TRBJ1-3; d_call: NA; clone_size: once; v_call: TRBV28; cdr3_length: 17; cdr3_nt: TGTGCCAGCAGCAGAAATTACCTTACCTCCTCTGGAAACACCATATATTTT; cdr3_aa: CASSRNYLTSSGNTIYF
j_call: TRBJ1-2; d_call: NA; clone_size: many; v_call: TRBV12-3/TRBV12-4; cdr3_length: 14; cdr3_nt: TGTGCCAGCAGTTCATTACCCGCAGGTGGGGCGACTGCCTTC; cdr3_aa: CASSSLPAGGATAF
j_call: TRBJ1-2; d_call: NA; clone_size: few; v_call: TRBV2; cdr3_length: 14; cdr3_nt: TGTGCCAGCAGTGAACCGAGTCCGGCGGATGGCTACACCTTC; cdr3_aa: CASSEPSPADGYTF
j_call: TRBJ1-5; d_call: NA; clone_size: once; v_call: TRBV19; cdr3_length: 16; cdr3_nt: TGTGCCAGTACCAGATCCAGGTCAGATAGCAATCAGCCCCAGCATTTT; cdr3_aa: CASTRSRSDSNQPQHF
j_call: TRBJ1-2; d_call: TRBD1; clone_size: few; v_call: TRBV7-2; cdr3_length: 14; cdr3_nt: TGTGCCAGCAGCCCCACGACAGGGTTGGGTGGCTACACCTTC; cdr3_aa: CASSPTTGLGGYTF
j_call: TRBJ2-1; d_call: TRBD2; clone_size: NA; v_call: TRBV20-1; cdr3_length: 12; cdr3_nt: TGCAGTGGGCGGGAGGGGTACAATGAGCAGTTCTTC; cdr3_aa: CSGREGYNEQFF
j_call: TRBJ2-3; d_call: NA; clone_size: NA; v_call: TRBV5-1; cdr3_length: 13; cdr3_nt: TGCGCCAGCAGCTCCCGGCCTCAGGATACGCAGTATTTT; cdr3_aa: CASSSRPQDTQYF
j_call: TRBJ1-1; d_call: NA; clone_size: NA; v_call: TRBV15; cdr3_length: 13; cdr3_nt: TGTGCCACCAGCAGAGCGGGATGGACTGAAGCTTTCTTT; cdr3_aa: CATSRAGWTEAFF
j_call: TRBJ2-6; d_call: NA; clone_size: NA; v_call: TRBV10-3; cdr3_length: 18; cdr3_nt: TGTGCCATCAGAAGCCTGAGAGATGGGGCGTCTGGGGCCAACGTCCTGACTTTC; cdr3_aa: CAIRSLRDGASGANVLTF
j_call: TRBJ2-4; d_call: NA; clone_size: NA; v_call: TRBV7-9; cdr3_length: 16; cdr3_nt: TGTGCCAGCAGCTTAGCGATTGGGGTGGCCAAAAACATTCAGTACTTC; cdr3_aa: CASSLAIGVAKNIQYF
j_call: TRBJ1-1; d_call: NA; clone_size: few; v_call: TRBV6-1; cdr3_length: 15; cdr3_nt: TGTGCCAGCAAGGATCCGGGGGGGGTGAACACTGAAGCTTTCTTT; cdr3_aa: CASKDPGGVNTEAFF
j_call: TRBJ1-2; d_call: TRBD1; clone_size: many; v_call: TRBV7-4; cdr3_length: 15; cdr3_nt: TGTGCCAGCAGCTTAAGGGACAGAGCTAACTATGGCTACACCTTC; cdr3_aa: CASSLRDRANYGYTF
j_call: TRBJ2-1; d_call: NA; clone_size: many; v_call: TRBV7-8; cdr3_length: 15; cdr3_nt: TGTGCCAGCAGCTTTCGTCAGGCCCACCTCGGTGAGCAGTTCTTC; cdr3_aa: CASSFRQAHLGEQFF
j_call: TRBJ2-7; d_call: NA; clone_size: few; v_call: TRBV2; cdr3_length: 16; cdr3_nt: TGTGCCAGCAGTGAAGCGTGGCCTCCGAGCGGTTACGAGCAGTACTTC; cdr3_aa: CASSEAWPPSGYEQYF
j_call: TRBJ2-5; d_call: NA; clone_size: NA; v_call: TRBV7-2; cdr3_length: 13; cdr3_nt: TGTGCCAGCAGCTTATCCTTCCGTGAGACCCAGTACTTC; cdr3_aa: CASSLSFRETQYF
j_call: TRBJ2-5; d_call: NA; clone_size: NA; v_call: TRBV6-2/TRBV6-3; cdr3_length: 14; cdr3_nt: TGTGCCAGCAGTTCAGGTAGACCCGGGGAGACCCAGTACTTC; cdr3_aa: CASSSGRPGETQYF
j_call: TRBJ1-4; d_call: NA; clone_size: NA; v_call: TRBV11-2; cdr3_length: 15; cdr3_nt: TGTGCCAGCAGCTTAGTGATGAAAACTAATGAAAAACTGTTTTTT; cdr3_aa: CASSLVMKTNEKLFF
j_call: TRBJ1-1; d_call: NA; clone_size: few; v_call: TRBV20-1; cdr3_length: 15; cdr3_nt: TGCAGTGCTAGAGTAAGGGGGGGCGAGGGCACTGAAGCTTTCTTT; cdr3_aa: CSARVRGGEGTEAFF
j_call: TRBJ2-1; d_call: TRBD2; clone_size: NA; v_call: TRBV7-6; cdr3_length: 16; cdr3_nt: TGTGCCAGCAGCTTAGCGGTAGCGGGGGGCCCCCATGAGCAGTTCTTC; cdr3_aa: CASSLAVAGGPHEQFF
j_call: TRBJ1-1; d_call: NA; clone_size: few; v_call: TRBV12-3/TRBV12-4; cdr3_length: 14; cdr3_nt: TGTGCCAGCAGTTTAACCCTTTCGAGGGCGGAAGCTTTCTTT; cdr3_aa: CASSLTLSRAEAFF
j_call: TRBJ2-5; d_call: TRBD1; clone_size: NA; v_call: TRBV7-9; cdr3_length: 15; cdr3_nt: TGTGCCAGCAGCCCGGGACAGGGTCTTGGGGAGACCCAGTACTTC; cdr3_aa: CASSPGQGLGETQYF
j_call: TRBJ2-4; d_call: TRBD1; clone_size: NA; v_call: TRBV6-4; cdr3_length: 10; cdr3_nt: TGTGCCAGGCCCCGGGACAGATTGTACTTC; cdr3_aa: CARPRDRLYF
j_call: TRBJ2-1; d_call: NA; clone_size: NA; v_call: TRBV4-2; cdr3_length: 13; cdr3_nt: TGTGCCAGCAGCCGAACGACCGGGGATGAGCAGTTCTTC; cdr3_aa: CASSRTTGDEQFF
j_call: TRBJ1-1; d_call: NA; clone_size: once; v_call: TRBV6-8; cdr3_length: 14; cdr3_nt: TGTGCCAGCAGACGCAGGGTTGGGGACACTGAAGCTTTCTTT; cdr3_aa: CASRRRVGDTEAFF
j_call: TRBJ2-1; d_call: TRBD2; clone_size: NA; v_call: TRBV12-3/TRBV12-4; cdr3_length: 13; cdr3_nt: TGTGCCAGCAAATTAGCGGGTTACAATGAGCAGTTCTTC; cdr3_aa: CASKLAGYNEQFF